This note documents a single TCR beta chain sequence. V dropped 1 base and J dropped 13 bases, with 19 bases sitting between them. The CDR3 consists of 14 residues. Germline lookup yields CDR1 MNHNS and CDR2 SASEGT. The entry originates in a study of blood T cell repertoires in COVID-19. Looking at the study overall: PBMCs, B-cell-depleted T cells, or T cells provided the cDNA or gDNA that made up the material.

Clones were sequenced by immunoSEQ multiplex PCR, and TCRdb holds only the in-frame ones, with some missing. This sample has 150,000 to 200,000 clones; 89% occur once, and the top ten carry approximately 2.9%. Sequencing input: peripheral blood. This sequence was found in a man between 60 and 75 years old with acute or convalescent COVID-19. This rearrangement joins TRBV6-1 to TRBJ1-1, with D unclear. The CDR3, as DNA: TGTGCCAGCAGTGAAGGCGCGGGCTTAAGAGTAGTTTTCTTT. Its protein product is CASSEGAGLRVVFF.